The clone carrying this T cell receptor beta chain was seen a few times. These data come from a study of blood T cell repertoires in COVID-19. Study summary: Whether acute or convalescent, the COVID-19 samples came from the United States, Italy and Spain. T cells, B-cell-depleted T cells, or PBMCs supplied cDNA or gDNA.

Germline assignment: CDR1 MNHNS and CDR2 SASEGT. This CDR3 contains 16 residues. Trimming took 0 bases from V and 6 from J; bases not matched to a gene: 3. In the authors' workflow: For nucleated cells, counts were estimated from reference gene primer amplification. Profiled with immunoSEQ multiplex PCR; TCRdb holds only in-frame clones, not every one. Clone size and V and J calls were adopted from that table, with D and trimming inferred from the DNA. Among some 280,000 clones listed, about 85% were seen once. The receptor's source is a woman aged 45 to 65 with active or convalescent COVID-19. V gene TRBV6-1 combines with J gene TRBJ2-2, with 11 bases matching TRBD1. Sequences were obtained from peripheral blood. This CDR3 reads CASSEARGQGAGELFF. Here the CDR3 DNA reads TGTGCCAGCAGTGAAGCGCGGGGACAGGGGGCCGGGGAGCTGTTTTTT.